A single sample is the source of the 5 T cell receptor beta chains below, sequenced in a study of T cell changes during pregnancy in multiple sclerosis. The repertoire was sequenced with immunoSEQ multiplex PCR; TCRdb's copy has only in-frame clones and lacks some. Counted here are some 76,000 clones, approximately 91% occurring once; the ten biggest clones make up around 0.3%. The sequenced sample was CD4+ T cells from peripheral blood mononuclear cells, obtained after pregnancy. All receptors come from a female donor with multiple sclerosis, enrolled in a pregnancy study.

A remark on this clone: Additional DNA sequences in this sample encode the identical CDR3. CDR3 DNA sequence: TGTGCCAGCAGCCTCGGGACAGGGAATCACAATGAGCAGTTCTTC. It translates to CASSLGTGNHNEQFF. The chain is built from TRBV7-6 and TRBJ2-1, with TRBD1 matching 9 bases. Germline assignment: CDR1 SGHVS and CDR2 FNYEAQ. This CDR3 is built from 15 residues. V lost 5 bases to trimming and J lost 5 bases; unmatched junction nucleotides: 7.

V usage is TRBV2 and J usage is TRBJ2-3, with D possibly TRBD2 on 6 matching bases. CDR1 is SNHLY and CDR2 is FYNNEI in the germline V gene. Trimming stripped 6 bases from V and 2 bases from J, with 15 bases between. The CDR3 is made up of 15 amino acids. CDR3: CASRVTSSPTDTQYF. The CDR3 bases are TGTGCCAGCAGGGTAACTAGCAGTCCCACAGATACGCAGTATTTT.

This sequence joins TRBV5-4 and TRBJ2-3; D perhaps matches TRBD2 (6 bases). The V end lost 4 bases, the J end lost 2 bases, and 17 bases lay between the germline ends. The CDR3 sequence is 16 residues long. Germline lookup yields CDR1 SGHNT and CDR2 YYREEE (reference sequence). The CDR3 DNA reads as TGTGCCAGCAGCCTGTGGGTCGGGGGTTCCACAGATACGCAGTATTTT. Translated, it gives CASSLWVGGSTDTQYF.

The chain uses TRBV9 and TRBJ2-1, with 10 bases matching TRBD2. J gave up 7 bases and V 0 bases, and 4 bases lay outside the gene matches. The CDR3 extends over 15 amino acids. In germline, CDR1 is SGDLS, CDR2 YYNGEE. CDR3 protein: CASSVAISGGNEQFF. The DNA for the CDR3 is TGTGCCAGCAGCGTAGCCATTAGCGGGGGGAATGAGCAGTTCTTC.

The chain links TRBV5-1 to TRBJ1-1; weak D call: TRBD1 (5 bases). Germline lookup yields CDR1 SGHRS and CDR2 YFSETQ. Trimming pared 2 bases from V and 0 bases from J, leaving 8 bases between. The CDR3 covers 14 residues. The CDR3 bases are TGCGCCAGCAGCTTATGGGGGGTGAACACTGAAGCTTTCTTT. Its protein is CASSLWGVNTEAFF.